The 20 T cell receptor beta chains listed next were all sequenced from one sample in a study of blood T cell repertoires in COVID-19 (dated by TCRdb to about 2020). The library came from the immunoSEQ multiplex PCR assay. Here the immuneACCESS table is served through TCRdb, limited to in-frame sequences with V and J called. Missing clones are a known gap in these copies; in checked studies unresolved V genes cover under half, and the rest lacks a known reason. This sample lists some 530,000 clones; around 85% were detected once. 3% to 3.5% of the sample is in the top ten clones. Sequenced: peripheral blood. All receptors come from a human donor in a cohort sampled during active COVID-19.

The chain recombines TRBV5-1 with TRBJ2-5; 10 bases match TRBD1. The CDR3 length is 15 residues. Trimming removed 3 bases from V and 1 base from J; junction bases left unmatched: 3. CDR1 and CDR2 (germline): SGHRS, YFSETQ. The CDR3, as DNA: TGCGCCAGCAGCTCCGGGACAGGGGCCCAAGAGACCCAGTACTTC. Amino acid sequence: CASSSGTGAQETQYF. The full variable domain, with the rest looked up from reference TRBV5-1 and TRBJ2-5, is KAGVTQTPRYLIKTRGQQVTLSCSPISGHRSVSWYQQTPGQGLQFLFEYFSETQRNKGNFPGRFSGRQFSNSRSEMNVSTLELGDSALYLCASSSGTGAQETQYFGPGTRLLVL.

V is TRBV6-5 and J is TRBJ1-2; D gene ambiguous. The CDR3 contains 13 residues. V lost 6 bases to trimming and J lost 2 bases, with 10 bases between them. The germline CDR1 and CDR2 sequences are MNHEY and SVGAGI. CDR3 sequence reads: CASREDGNYGYTF. In DNA form, the CDR3 reads TGTGCCAGCAGGGAGGACGGGAACTATGGCTACACCTTC.

The V gene is TRBV5-4, the J gene TRBJ2-7; D is perhaps TRBD2 (8 bases). Germline V gene sequence: CDR1 SGHNT, CDR2 YYREEE (reference sequence). V was pared by 2 bases and J by 3 bases, with 15 bases between. This CDR3 is built from 15 residues. This CDR3 reads CASSFRGSGSYEQYF. The DNA of the CDR3 is TGTGCCAGCAGCTTCAGGGGGAGCGGGAGCTACGAGCAGTACTTC.

The rearrangement uses TRBV7-9 and TRBJ2-5, with 11 positions matching TRBD1. This CDR3 comprises 15 residues. Germline values: CDR1 SEHNR, CDR2 FQNEAQ (reference sequence). The J segment lost 5 bases and the V segment lost 3 bases, leaving 5 bases of the junction unmatched. DNA for the CDR3: TGTGCCAGCAGCTTCCGGACAGGGGGCGGTGAGACCCAGTACTTC. Translating gives CASSFRTGGGETQYF.

This clone was detected only a few times. The genes are TRBV18 and TRBJ1-6; 7 bases fit TRBD1. CDR1 KGHSH and CDR2 LQKENI come from the germline V gene. Trimming removed 5 bases from V and 10 bases from J; junction bases left unmatched: 20. This CDR3 has 18 amino acids. Here the CDR3 reads CASSAAGPQTGSASPLHF. CDR3 sequence (DNA): TGTGCCAGCTCAGCCGCCGGGCCCCAGACAGGGTCAGCATCACCCCTCCACTTT.

CDR3 loop: CASSQEYSLAGEPDTQYF. CDR3 DNA sequence: TGCGCCAGCAGCCAAGAATATTCGCTAGCGGGAGAACCAGATACGCAGTATTTT. The chain is built from TRBV4-1 and TRBJ2-3; 10 nucleotides line up with TRBD2. This CDR3 has 18 residues. Germline CDR1 MGHRA, CDR2 YSYEKL. V lost 0 bases, J lost 4 bases, and 10 bases stayed unmatched.

This clone was seen more than once but under ten times. V and J are TRBV7-3 and TRBJ2-6; D is unresolved. The CDR3 spans 13 residues. V gave up 5 bases and J gave up 4 bases, with 6 bases separating them. Per germline, CDR1 SGHTA and CDR2 FQGTGA. The CDR3 DNA follows: TGTGCCAGCAGCCAGAAGGGGGCCAACGTCCTGACTTTC. Translating gives CASSQKGANVLTF.

The V and J genes are TRBV6-5 and TRBJ1-2, with D possibly matching TRBD1 (6 bases). CDR3 size: 14 residues. Trimming removed 2 bases at V and 10 bases at J, with 17 bases between. Germline V CDR1 and CDR2: MNHEY, SVGAGI. CDR3 sequence (DNA): TGTGCCAGCAGTTACCTCGGACAGCCTACATACTACACCTTC. This translates into CASSYLGQPTYYTF.

The rearrangement joins TRBV19 to TRBJ2-4; 10 bases align to TRBD1. Germline V gene sequence: CDR1 LNHDA, CDR2 SQIVND (reference sequence). The CDR3 covers 17 residues. With V trimmed by 5 bases and J by 4 bases, 11 bases remained unmatched. The CDR3 loop is CASSVEDRGDLKNIQYF. The CDR3 bases are TGTGCCAGTAGTGTCGAGGACAGGGGGGATTTAAAAAACATTCAGTACTTC.

The CDR3 nucleotides read TGTGCCAGCAGCTTAGGAGCGGGAAACTCCTACAATGAGCAGTTCTTC. This encodes CASSLGAGNSYNEQFF. V is TRBV7-9 and J is TRBJ2-1; 7 bases align to TRBD2. CDR3 length: 16 residues. CDR1 and CDR2 (germline): SEHNR, FQNEAQ (reference sequence). Trimming at V came to 1 base and at J to 0 bases, leaving 3 bases not matched to a gene.

The V gene is TRBV6-5, the J gene TRBJ2-3, with TRBD1 identical over 8 bases. The V and J ends lost 6 bases and 3 bases, in that order; junction bases with no gene match: 8. CDR3 length: 15 amino acids. Germline values: CDR1 MNHEY, CDR2 SVGAGI. The CDR3, as DNA: TGTGCCAGCAGCTTGGACAGGGCGGAGACAGATACGCAGTATTTT. This sequence encodes CASSLDRAETDTQYF.

This chain joins TRBV7-8 and TRBJ2-7, with TRBD2 matching 8 bases. V trimming: 1 base; J trimming: 6 bases; junction bases outside the gene matches: 5. CDR3 length equals 14 residues. The germline V gene encodes CDR1 SGHVS and CDR2 FQNEAQ. CDR3 sequence (DNA): TGTGCCAGCAGCTTAGGGGAGACTAGCGTCGAGCAGTACTTC. Translating gives CASSLGETSVEQYF.

This clone occurred once. This chain links TRBV19 with TRBJ1-5; weak D call: TRBD1 (6 bases). Between the trimmed V and J ends, which lost 3 bases and 6 bases, there was a span of 12 bases. CDR1 is LNHDA, CDR2 SQIVND, per germline (reference sequence). The CDR3 sequence is 14 residues long. The CDR3 sequence: CASSMLDRSQPQHF. DNA of the CDR3: TGTGCCAGTAGTATGTTAGACAGGTCTCAGCCCCAGCATTTT.

The chain combines TRBV5-4 with TRBJ1-2; TRBD1 agrees at 10 bases. The ends lost 2 bases at V and 8 bases at J; junction bases unmatched: 9. Germline lookup yields CDR1 SGHNT and CDR2 YYREEE (reference sequence). The CDR3 is 15 amino acids. In DNA form, the CDR3 reads TGTGCCAGCAGCTTCATTGACAGGGGGCGGGAGGGCTACACCTTC. Its protein product is CASSFIDRGREGYTF.

Comment on this clone: This CDR3 is also generated by other DNA sequences in the sample. The chain carries TRBV28 and TRBJ2-7, with D unresolved. The CDR3 covers 12 residues. V dropped 3 bases and J dropped 4 bases, with 7 bases sitting between them. Germline V lookup: CDR1 MDHEN, CDR2 SYDVKM. CDR3 in DNA: TGTGCCAGCAGTTTGGGCAGATACGAGCAGTACTTC. Translating it yields CASSLGRYEQYF.

This clone was seen just once. V is TRBV7-2 and J is TRBJ1-2, with 11 positions matching TRBD1. The V gene end was trimmed by 5 bases and the J gene end by 4 bases; junction bases not matched to a gene: 6. Germline CDR1 SGHTA, CDR2 FQGNSA. The CDR3 sequence is 15 residues long. For the CDR3, the DNA is TGTGCCAGCAGCCCCGCCGGGACAGGGGGCTATGGCTACACCTTC. Translation: CASSPAGTGGYGYTF.

The J gene is TRBJ2-3, the V gene TRBV11-3; the D gene is possibly TRBD1 (5 bases). The germline V gene has CDR1 SGHNT and CDR2 YENEEA. This CDR3 spans 13 amino acids. V was trimmed by 5 bases and J by 5 bases, leaving 11 bases between them. The CDR3 nucleotides are TGTGCCAGCAGCCTAGTTAGGGGAGATACGCAGTATTTT. Translation: CASSLVRGDTQYF.

The chain is built from TRBV5-4 and TRBJ2-5, with a tentative D call TRBD1 (6 bases). Trimming removed 2 bases from V and 2 bases from J, with 10 bases in between. Looked up from germline, CDR1 is SGHNT and CDR2 is YYREEE (reference sequence). CDR3 length: 14 residues. The CDR3 loop is CASSLAGQQETQYF. The CDR3 region has the DNA TGTGCCAGCAGCTTAGCAGGACAGCAAGAGACCCAGTACTTC.

This chain links TRBV7-2 with TRBJ1-5; TRBD1 matches 12 bases. Germline V lookup: CDR1 SGHTA, CDR2 FQGNSA. This CDR3 has 16 amino acids. V trimming: 1 base; J trimming: 8 bases; junction bases outside the gene matches: 6. This CDR3 is CASSLVRGTGGEPQHF. The CDR3 nucleotides read TGTGCCAGCAGCTTAGTTCGGGGGACAGGGGGCGAGCCCCAGCATTTT.

This rearrangement joins TRBV6-2 or TRBV6-3 to TRBJ2-7; 7 positions agree with TRBD2. V was pared by 5 bases and J by 0 bases, with 10 bases of the junction left unmatched. This CDR3 has 16 residues. CDR1 is MNHEY and CDR2 is SVGEGT in the germline V gene. CDR3 amino acids: CASSGLGRTSSYEQYF. In DNA, the CDR3 is TGTGCCAGCAGTGGACTGGGACGGACTAGCTCCTACGAGCAGTACTTC.